What follows are 32 T cell receptor beta chains derived from one specimen sequenced in a study of T cell clusters in autoimmune cytopenias. TRB amplification used approximately 250 ng of peripheral blood genomic DNA. TRB rearrangements were amplified by touch-down multiplex PCR with mixed TRB-A/B primers. After re-calling the multiplex PCR reads, TCRdb lists one entry per CDR3 protein, DNA absent. This sample's table has approximately 14,000 distinct CDR3 sequences. Sample: peripheral blood. These receptors all come from a human donor with an autoimmune cytopenia or autoimmune hepatitis (not recorded which).

The chain's CDR3 is CSARGMTGGDSAYEQYF. The chain joins TRBV20-1 to TRBJ2-7; the TCRdb call, TRBD1, lacks DNA for checking. This CDR3 is built from 17 residues. Germline lookup yields CDR1 DFQATT and CDR2 SNEGSKA (reference sequence).

V is TRBV27 and J is TRBJ2-1; lacking DNA, the TRBD1 call made by TCRdb goes unchecked. Germline V CDR1 and CDR2: MNHEY, SMNVEV (reference sequence). This CDR3 contains 13 residues. This chain's CDR3 is CASSGRGPNEQFF.

The chain couples TRBV19 to TRBJ1-6; TCRdb reports TRBD1, a call that lacks DNA to check it against. CDR1 LNHDA and CDR2 SQIVND come from the germline V gene (reference sequence). This CDR3 has 14 residues. The CDR3 sequence: CASSADRESSPLHF.

J is TRBJ2-1 and V is TRBV12-3 or TRBV12-4; TCRdb proposes TRBD2, but this gene call is untestable without DNA. The CDR3 is made up of 16 amino acids. The CDR3 sequence: CASSFWRGSSYNEQFF.

CDR3 residues: CASSLGPHWQYF. The J gene is TRBJ2-7, the V gene TRBV12-3 or TRBV12-4. The CDR3 has 12 amino acids.

This chain connects TRBV30 to TRBJ2-7; TCRdb calls TRBD1, which cannot be checked without DNA. Germline CDR1 GTSNPN, CDR2 SVGIG (reference sequence). CDR3 length: 13 amino acids. CDR3 loop: CAWTPGTDNEQYF.

Frequency places this clonotype as medium-sized. This sequence joins TRBV6-1 and TRBJ2-3; absent DNA, TCRdb's TRBD2 call cannot be checked. This CDR3 is built from 17 residues. Germline CDR1 MNHNS, CDR2 SASEGT. CDR3 sequence reads: CASSVRLAGASTDTQYF.

The V call is TRBV12-3 or TRBV12-4, the J call TRBJ2-7; TCRdb proposes TRBD1, but this gene call is untestable without DNA. This CDR3 has 14 amino acids. The CDR3 here is CASSSHRGGYEQYF.

This sequence joins TRBV5-6 and TRBJ2-1; the D call from TCRdb, TRBD2, cannot be confirmed without DNA. Germline CDR1 is SGHDT and CDR2 is YYEEEE. This CDR3 region has 15 residues. CDR3 loop: CASSLQSSGYNEQFF. The full variable domain, completed using reference TRBV5-6 and TRBJ2-1, is DAGVTQSPTHLIKTRGQQVTLRCSPKSGHDTVSWYQQALGQGPQFIFQYYEEEERQRGNFPDRFSGHQFPNYSSELNVNALLLGDSALYLCASSLQSSGYNEQFFGPGTRLTVL.

The J gene is TRBJ1-2, the V gene TRBV20-1; as DNA is missing, the TRBD1 call by TCRdb cannot be tested. Looked up from germline, CDR1 is DFQATT and CDR2 is SNEGSKA (reference sequence). The CDR3 totals 15 residues. CDR3 protein: CSAASGEPRGGGYTF.

J is TRBJ2-3 and V is TRBV5-6; TCRdb selects TRBD1, and the lack of DNA leaves this call unchecked. Germline values: CDR1 SGHDT, CDR2 YYEEEE. The CDR3 runs to 16 residues. CDR3 protein: CASSLGLGPSTDTQYF.

The chain recombines TRBV18 with TRBJ2-6. The length of the CDR3 is 15 residues. Germline values: CDR1 KGHSH, CDR2 LQKENI. CDR3 sequence reads: CASSPLVSGANVLTF.

The chain joins TRBV5-1 to TRBJ2-7; the D call of TRBD1 rests on TCRdb alone, since no DNA is present to check it. The CDR3 contains 12 residues. Germline V CDR1 and CDR2: SGHRS, YFSETQ. The CDR3 loop reads CASSSTGYEQYF.

The V call is TRBV6-5, the J call TRBJ2-2; the TCRdb D gene call, TRBD2, has no DNA to confirm it. This CDR3 spans 17 amino acids. Germline V lookup: CDR1 MNHEY, CDR2 SVGAGI. CDR3 loop: CASTLAGLAGGAGELFF.

This rearrangement joins TRBV5-5 to TRBJ2-1; absent DNA, TCRdb's TRBD2 call cannot be checked. This CDR3 is built from 17 residues. CDR1 SGHKS and CDR2 YYEKEE come from the germline V gene (reference sequence). The CDR3 sequence: CASSEATSGALPDEQFF.

The chain recombines TRBV5-1 with TRBJ2-2; the D call from TCRdb, TRBD1, cannot be confirmed without DNA. The CDR3 is 14 residues long. Germline V gives CDR1 SGHRS, CDR2 YFSETQ. The CDR3 sequence is CASSSLGVTGELFF.

The chain is built from TRBV20-1 and TRBJ2-7; there is no DNA to check the TCRdb D call of TRBD1. Germline CDR1 reads DFQATT; CDR2 reads SNEGSKA (reference sequence). CDR3 length: 13 amino acids. CDR3 protein: CSAYRDRDYEQYF.

The chain recombines TRBV20-1 with TRBJ1-1. The CDR3 is made up of 12 amino acids. Germline CDR1 is DFQATT and CDR2 is SNEGSKA (reference sequence). CDR3 sequence reads: CSASHPNTEAFF.

The chain joins TRBV5-6 to TRBJ2-7. This CDR3 is built from 12 residues. Looked up from germline, CDR1 is SGHDT and CDR2 is YYEEEE. The CDR3 spells CASSIGVYEQYF.

This chain links TRBV6-6 with TRBJ2-2; absent DNA, TCRdb's TRBD1 call cannot be checked. The CDR3 consists of 16 residues. Germline CDR1 reads MNHNY; CDR2 reads SVGAGI (reference sequence). The chain's CDR3 is CASSSLKGGNTGELFF.

The chain couples TRBV6-5 to TRBJ1-2. The CDR3 has 15 residues. CDR1 is MNHEY, CDR2 SVGAGI, per germline. This CDR3 reads CASSLSTVANYGYTF.

This chain links TRBV5-5 with TRBJ2-2; TCRdb lists TRBD2, though no DNA is available to test this call. The CDR3 sequence is 15 residues long. Germline V gene sequence: CDR1 SGHKS, CDR2 YYEKEE (reference sequence). CDR3 protein: CASSSPGLGAGELFF.

The rearrangement joins TRBV20-1 to TRBJ2-1; TCRdb returns TRBD1, unconfirmable since there is no DNA. The germline CDR1 and CDR2 sequences are DFQATT and SNEGSKA (reference sequence). The CDR3 spans 15 residues. The CDR3 region is CSARDRGISYNEQFF.

Measured by frequency, this clonotype is medium-sized. This chain connects TRBV18 to TRBJ2-6. Germline CDR1 is KGHSH and CDR2 is LQKENI. The CDR3 contains 14 residues. The CDR3 sequence is CASLTSSGANVLTF. The full variable domain, completed using reference TRBV18 and TRBJ2-6, is NAGVMQNPRHLVRRRGQEARLRCSPMKGHSHVYWYRQLPEEGLKFMVYLQKENIIDESGMPKERFSAEFPKEGPSILRIQQVVRGDSAAYFCASLTSSGANVLTFGAGSRLTVL.

Its frequency marks this clonotype as medium-sized. The chain's CDR3 is CASSSRAVNSPLHF. The chain is built from TRBV6-5 and TRBJ1-6; TCRdb picks TRBD1, but there is no DNA to check that call. This CDR3 spans 14 amino acids. CDR1 is MNHEY, CDR2 SVGAGI, per germline.

Here the CDR3 reads CASRGEGNEQFF. V gene TRBV11-2 combines with J gene TRBJ2-1; TCRdb gives TRBD2 as the D gene, but with no DNA this cannot be confirmed. Germline V lookup: CDR1 SGHAT, CDR2 FQNNGV. This CDR3 has 12 amino acids.

This clonotype is identified as medium-sized (0.01 to 0.1%) from frequency. V usage is TRBV6-1 and J usage is TRBJ2-5; TCRdb calls TRBD1, which cannot be checked without DNA. Germline assignment: CDR1 MNHNS and CDR2 SASEGT. The CDR3 sequence is 15 residues long. CDR3 in amino acids: CASSEATGGSETQYF.

The V gene is TRBV6-5, the J gene TRBJ1-2; TCRdb returns TRBD1, unconfirmable since there is no DNA. The CDR3 covers 14 residues. The germline gives CDR1 MNHEY, CDR2 SVGAGI. The chain's CDR3 is CASTKGTGEYGYTF.

V is TRBV30 and J is TRBJ1-6. Per germline, CDR1 GTSNPN and CDR2 SVGIG (reference sequence). The CDR3 totals 16 residues. CDR3 sequence: CAWSVLASSYNSPLHF.

The V gene is TRBV27, the J gene TRBJ2-7. The CDR3 is made up of 12 amino acids. Germline V gene sequence: CDR1 MNHEY, CDR2 SMNVEV (reference sequence). This CDR3 reads CASSLRGMEQYF.

Considering frequency, this clonotype is medium-sized (0.01 to 0.1%). This chain uses TRBV30 with TRBJ1-1. The CDR3 runs 13 residues. Looked up from germline, CDR1 is GTSNPN and CDR2 is SVGIG (reference sequence). The chain's CDR3 is CAWSVHSNTEAFF. Full variable domain (missing parts from reference TRBV30 and TRBJ1-1): SQTIHQWPATLVQPVGSPLSLECTVEGTSNPNLYWYRQAAGRGLQLLFYSVGIGQISSEVPQNLSASRPQDRQFILSSKKLLLSDSGFYLCAWSVHSNTEAFFGQGTRLTVV.

The chain carries TRBV19 and TRBJ2-1; as DNA is missing, the TRBD1 call by TCRdb cannot be tested. Germline V gene data show CDR1 as LNHDA and CDR2 as SQIVND (reference sequence). The length of the CDR3 is 16 residues. CDR3 protein: CASSSPGTGITNEQFF.